The 15 T cell receptor beta chains given below trace back to one sample, sequenced in a study of blood T cell repertoires in COVID-19. TCRdb's copy holds only in-frame clones and misses some; the assay was immunoSEQ multiplex PCR. The data show under 200,000 clones, about 86% seen once. The sample taken for sequencing was peripheral blood. The receptor source for this set is a woman aged 60 to 75 with COVID-19, enrolled during active disease.

The chain combines TRBV6-2 or TRBV6-3 with TRBJ1-5; a possible D gene is TRBD1 (6 bases). The germline V gene encodes CDR1 MNHEY and CDR2 SVGEGT. Trimming stripped 6 bases from V and 5 bases from J, with 17 bases between. The CDR3 is made up of 15 amino acids. The CDR3 protein is CASSPRQGSYQPQHF. The CDR3 bases are TGTGCCAGCAGCCCCCGCCAGGGGTCCTATCAGCCCCAGCATTTT.

The chain links TRBV19 to TRBJ1-4; TRBD1 might be the D (6 bases). The CDR3 runs to 16 residues. Germline loops: CDR1 LNHDA, CDR2 SQIVND (reference sequence). Trimming left V 3 bases short and J 4 bases short, with 15 bases between. CDR3 loop: CASSILIGTSNEKLFF. DNA of the CDR3: TGTGCCAGTAGTATCCTCATCGGGACAAGTAATGAAAAACTGTTTTTT.

V and J are TRBV7-6 and TRBJ2-7; the D gene is possibly TRBD2 (6 bases). Germline V gene lookup returns CDR1 SGHVS and CDR2 FNYEAQ. V was clipped by 0 bases and J by 5 bases, with 26 bases between them. The CDR3 is 19 amino acids. The CDR3 nucleotides read TGTGCCAGCAGCTTAGCGCGGGGACCCAGCGGTCTGGAGAGTAACGAGCAGTACTTC. This gives the protein CASSLARGPSGLESNEQYF.

The chain employs TRBV27 and TRBJ2-1; 15 bases are a match to TRBD2. Germline lookup yields CDR1 MNHEY and CDR2 SMNVEV (reference sequence). CDR3 length: 20 amino acids. Losses at the gene ends were 0 bases for V and 3 bases for J; bases not matched to a gene: 9. The CDR3 DNA reads as TGTGCCAGCAGTTTATCCCCGGGACTAGCGGGAGGCAACCACTACAATGAGCAGTTCTTC. It specifies CASSLSPGLAGGNHYNEQFF.

The V gene is TRBV28, the J gene TRBJ1-2, with D perhaps TRBD1 (5 bases). This CDR3 contains 13 residues. Trimming shortened V by 8 bases and J by 3 bases, and 13 bases separated the two germline ends. Germline CDR1 and CDR2: MDHEN and SYDVKM. The CDR3 sequence is CASRGRGYYGYTF. The DNA for the CDR3 is TGTGCCAGCCGGGGGAGAGGATACTATGGCTACACCTTC.

The chain links TRBV9 to TRBJ2-3; the match to TRBD2 covers 12 bases. The CDR3 spans 17 residues. CDR1 and CDR2 from the germline V gene are SGDLS and YYNGEE. V shed 0 bases, J shed 5 bases, and the junction held 7 bases outside the gene matches. The CDR3 nucleotides are TGTGCCAGCAGCGTAGAGGCTAGCGGGAGGGCCGTAGATACGCAGTATTTT. This translates into CASSVEASGRAVDTQYF. The variable domain in full, completed from reference TRBV9 and TRBJ2-3, reads DSGVTQTPKHLITATGQRVTLRCSPRSGDLSVYWYQQSLDQGLQFLIQYYNGEERAKGNILERFSAQQFPDLHSELNLSSLELGDSALYFCASSVEASGRAVDTQYFGPGTRLTVL.

The gene calls are TRBV4-2 and TRBJ2-7, with 12 positions matching TRBD2. The germline V gene encodes CDR1 LGHNA and CDR2 YNFKEQ. The CDR3 is 14 residues long. V shed 4 bases and J 3 bases; nucleotides not matched to a gene: 1. CDR3 protein: CASSRTSGVYEQYF. The CDR3, as DNA: TGTGCCAGCAGCCGGACTAGCGGGGTCTACGAGCAGTACTTC.

The V call is TRBV25-1, the J call TRBJ2-5; TRBD1 matches 7 bases. The trim removed 3 bases at V and 6 bases at J, leaving 7 bases unmatched. The CDR3 runs to 14 residues. Germline CDR1 reads MGHDK; CDR2 reads SYGVNS. This CDR3 is CASSDGQGVKTQYF. DNA for the CDR3: TGTGCCAGCAGTGATGGCCAGGGGGTAAAGACCCAGTACTTC.

The gene calls are TRBV10-3 and TRBJ1-3; perhaps TRBD1 as D (5 bases). Germline CDR1 reads ENHRY; CDR2 reads SYGVKD. CDR3 length: 12 residues. Trimming took off 0 bases at V and 8 bases at J, with 5 bases between the two ends. The DNA of the CDR3 is TGTGCCATCAGTGAGTCAGGGGACACCATATATTTT. Amino acids: CAISESGDTIYF.

The chain links TRBV7-8 to TRBJ2-3; TRBD2 aligns across 8 bases. In germline, CDR1 is SGHVS, CDR2 FQNEAQ. Trimming cost V 1 base and J 0 bases; bases outside gene matches: 3. This CDR3 has 16 amino acids. This chain's CDR3 is CASSLDPSGSTDTQYF. The CDR3 DNA follows: TGTGCCAGCAGCTTAGATCCTAGCGGGAGCACAGATACGCAGTATTTT.

V and J are TRBV6-2 or TRBV6-3 and TRBJ2-2; D not resolved. The germline CDR1 and CDR2 sequences are MNHEY and SVGEGT. The CDR3 extends over 16 amino acids. Deletions cut 0 bases from V and 1 base from J, with 9 bases between. The CDR3 nucleotides read TGTGCCAGCAGTTACTCGCCGCTCAGGAACACCGGGGAGCTGTTTTTT. Translation gives CASSYSPLRNTGELFF.

V and J are TRBV19 and TRBJ2-2; TRBD2 matches at 9 bases. V dropped 5 bases and J dropped 5; count of bases not matched to a gene: 3. There are 14 residues in the CDR3. Per the germline V gene, CDR1 is LNHDA and CDR2 is SQIVND (reference sequence). The CDR3 sequence: CASSLAGLTGELFF. CDR3 in DNA: TGTGCCAGTAGTCTAGCGGGATTGACCGGGGAGCTGTTTTTT.

This clone was detected only a few times. The chain employs TRBV2 and TRBJ1-6; 10 bases are a match to TRBD1. Per germline, CDR1 SNHLY and CDR2 FYNNEI. V was pared by 4 bases and J by 7 bases, with 1 base of the junction left unmatched. The length of the CDR3 is 14 residues. This CDR3 reads CASSVGQGNSPLHF. CDR3 nucleotides: TGTGCCAGCAGTGTGGGACAGGGGAATTCACCCCTCCACTTT.

The gene calls are TRBV6-2 or TRBV6-3 and TRBJ1-2; unclear D gene. This CDR3 has 15 residues. In germline, CDR1 is MNHEY, CDR2 SVGEGT. The V gene lost 0 bases and the J gene lost 1 base, with 9 bases spanning the gap. This CDR3 reads CASSYSNSRNYGYTF. DNA for the CDR3: TGTGCCAGCAGTTACTCGAATAGCCGTAACTATGGCTACACCTTC.

This chain joins TRBV2 and TRBJ2-6, with 8 nucleotides matching TRBD1. The germline CDR1 and CDR2 sequences are SNHLY and FYNNEI. The trim removed 5 bases at V and 2 bases at J, leaving 2 bases unmatched. This CDR3 contains 15 residues. The DNA for the CDR3 is TGTGCCAGCAGTCTACAGGGGGCTGGGGCCAACGTCCTGACTTTC. It codes for CASSLQGAGANVLTF. The full variable domain, completed using reference TRBV2 and TRBJ2-6, is EPEVTQTPSHQVTQMGQEVILRCVPISNHLYFYWYRQILGQKVEFLVSFYNNEISEKSEIFDDQFSVERPDGSNFTLKIRSTKLEDSAMYFCASSLQGAGANVLTFGAGSRLTVL.